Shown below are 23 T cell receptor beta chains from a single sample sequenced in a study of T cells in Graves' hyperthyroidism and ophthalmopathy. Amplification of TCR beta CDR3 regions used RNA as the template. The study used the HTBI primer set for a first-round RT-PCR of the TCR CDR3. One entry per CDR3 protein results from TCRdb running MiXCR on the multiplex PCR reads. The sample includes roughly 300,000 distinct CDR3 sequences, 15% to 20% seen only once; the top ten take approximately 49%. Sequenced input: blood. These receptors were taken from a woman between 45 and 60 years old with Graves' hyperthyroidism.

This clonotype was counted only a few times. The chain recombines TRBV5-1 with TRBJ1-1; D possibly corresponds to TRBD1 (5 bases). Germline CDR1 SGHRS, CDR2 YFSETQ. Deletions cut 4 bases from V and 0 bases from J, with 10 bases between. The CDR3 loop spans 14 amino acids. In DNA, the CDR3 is TGCGCCAGCAGCGTGGGGGAGGTGAACACTGAAGCTTTCTTT. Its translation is CASSVGEVNTEAFF.

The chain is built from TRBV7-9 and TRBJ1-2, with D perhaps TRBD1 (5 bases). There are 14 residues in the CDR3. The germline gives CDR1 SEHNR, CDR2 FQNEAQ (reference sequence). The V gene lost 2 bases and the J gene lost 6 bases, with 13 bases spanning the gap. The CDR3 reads CASSLKGDADGYTF. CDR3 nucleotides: TGTGCCAGCAGCTTAAAAGGGGATGCGGATGGCTACACCTTC.

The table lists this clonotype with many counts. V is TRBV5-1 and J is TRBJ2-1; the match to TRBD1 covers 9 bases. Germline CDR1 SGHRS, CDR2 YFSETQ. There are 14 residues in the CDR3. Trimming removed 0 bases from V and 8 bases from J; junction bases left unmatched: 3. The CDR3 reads CASSLGTGVDEQFF. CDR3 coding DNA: TGCGCCAGCAGCTTGGGGACAGGGGTTGATGAGCAGTTCTTC.

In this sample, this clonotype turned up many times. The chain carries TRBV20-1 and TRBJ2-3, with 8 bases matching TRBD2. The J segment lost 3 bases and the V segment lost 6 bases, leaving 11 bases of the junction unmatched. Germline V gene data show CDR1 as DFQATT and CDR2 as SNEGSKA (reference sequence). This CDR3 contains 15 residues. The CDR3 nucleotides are TGCAGTGCCCCCCGAGCGGGAGAGTCGACAGATACGCAGTATTTT. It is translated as CSAPRAGESTDTQYF.

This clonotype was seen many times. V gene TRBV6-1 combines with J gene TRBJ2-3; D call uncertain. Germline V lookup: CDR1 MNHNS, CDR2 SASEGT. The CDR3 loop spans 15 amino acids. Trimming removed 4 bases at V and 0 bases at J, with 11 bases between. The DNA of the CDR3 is TGTGCCAGCAGTGTGGGTGGACCTAGCACAGATACGCAGTATTTT. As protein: CASSVGGPSTDTQYF.

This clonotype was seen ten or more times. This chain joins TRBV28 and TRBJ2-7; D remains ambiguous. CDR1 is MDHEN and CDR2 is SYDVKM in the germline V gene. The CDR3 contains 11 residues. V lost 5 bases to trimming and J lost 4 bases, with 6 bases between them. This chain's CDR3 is CASSVVYEQYF. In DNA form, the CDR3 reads TGTGCCAGCAGTGTGGTGTACGAGCAGTACTTC. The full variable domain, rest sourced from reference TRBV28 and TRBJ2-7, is DVKVTQSSRYLVKRTGEKVFLECVQDMDHENMFWYRQDPGLGLRLIYFSYDVKMKEKGDIPEGYSVSREKKERFSLILESASTNQTSMYLCASSVVYEQYFGPGTRLTVT.

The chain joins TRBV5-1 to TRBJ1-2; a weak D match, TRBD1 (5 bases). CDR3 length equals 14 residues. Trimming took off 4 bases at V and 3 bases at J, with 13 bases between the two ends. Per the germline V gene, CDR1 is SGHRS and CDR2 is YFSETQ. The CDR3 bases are TGCGCCAGCAGCAGCAGGGTGGGGGACTATGGCTACACCTTC. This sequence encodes CASSSRVGDYGYTF.

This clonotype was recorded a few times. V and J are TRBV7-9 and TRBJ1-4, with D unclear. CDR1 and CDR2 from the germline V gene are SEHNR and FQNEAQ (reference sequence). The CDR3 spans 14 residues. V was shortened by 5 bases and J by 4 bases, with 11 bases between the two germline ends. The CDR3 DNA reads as TGTGCCAGCAGCCGGGCCGGCGGTAATGAAAAACTGTTTTTT. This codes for CASSRAGGNEKLFF.

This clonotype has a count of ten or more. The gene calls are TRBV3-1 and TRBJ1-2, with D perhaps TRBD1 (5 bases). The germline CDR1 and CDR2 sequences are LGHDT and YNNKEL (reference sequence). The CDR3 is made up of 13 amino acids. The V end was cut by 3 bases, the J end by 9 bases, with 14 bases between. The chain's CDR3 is CASSQLRGPSYTF. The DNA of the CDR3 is TGTGCCAGCAGCCAGCTCCGGGGCCCCAGCTACACCTTC.

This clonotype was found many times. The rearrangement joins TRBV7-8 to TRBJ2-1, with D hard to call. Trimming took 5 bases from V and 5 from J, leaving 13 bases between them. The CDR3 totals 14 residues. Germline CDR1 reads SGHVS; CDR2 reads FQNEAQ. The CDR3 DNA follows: TGTGCCAGCAGCCACGAATATACCCACAATGAGCAGTTCTTC. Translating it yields CASSHEYTHNEQFF.

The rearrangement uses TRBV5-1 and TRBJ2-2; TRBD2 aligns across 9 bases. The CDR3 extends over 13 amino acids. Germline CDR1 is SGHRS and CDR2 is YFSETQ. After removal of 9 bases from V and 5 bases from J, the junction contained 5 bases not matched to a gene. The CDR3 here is CATGLAPTGELFF. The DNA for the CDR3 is TGCGCCACCGGACTAGCGCCGACCGGGGAGCTGTTTTTT.

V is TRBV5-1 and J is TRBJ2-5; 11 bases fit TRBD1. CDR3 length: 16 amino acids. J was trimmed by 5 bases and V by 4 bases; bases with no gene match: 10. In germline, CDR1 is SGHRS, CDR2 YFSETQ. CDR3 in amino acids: CASSARTGGLEETQYF. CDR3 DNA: TGCGCCAGCAGCGCTAGGACAGGGGGCTTGGAGGAGACCCAGTACTTC. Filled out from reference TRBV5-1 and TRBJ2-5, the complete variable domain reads KAGVTQTPRYLIKTRGQQVTLSCSPISGHRSVSWYQQTPGQGLQFLFEYFSETQRNKGNFPGRFSGRQFSNSRSEMNVSTLELGDSALYLCASSARTGGLEETQYFGPGTRLLVL.

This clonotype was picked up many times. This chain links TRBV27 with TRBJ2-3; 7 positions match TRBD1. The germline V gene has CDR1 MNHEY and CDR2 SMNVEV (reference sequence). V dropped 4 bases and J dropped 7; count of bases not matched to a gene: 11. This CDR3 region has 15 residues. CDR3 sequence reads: CASSSGQMRDYTQYF. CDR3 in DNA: TGTGCCAGCAGTTCGGGACAGATGAGGGATTATACGCAGTATTTT.

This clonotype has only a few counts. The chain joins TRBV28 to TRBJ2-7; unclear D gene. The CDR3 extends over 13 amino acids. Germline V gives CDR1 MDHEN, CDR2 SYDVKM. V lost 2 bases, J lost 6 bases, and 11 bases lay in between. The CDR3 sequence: CASSLRHYSEQYF. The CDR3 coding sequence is TGTGCCAGCAGTTTAAGACATTATTCCGAGCAGTACTTC.

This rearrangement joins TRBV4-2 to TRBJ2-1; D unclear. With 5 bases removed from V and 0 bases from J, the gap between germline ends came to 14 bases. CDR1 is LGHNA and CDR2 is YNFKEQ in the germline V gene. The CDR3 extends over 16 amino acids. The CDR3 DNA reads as TGTGCCAGCAGCGCCTCCGCGCGGAGCTCCTACAATGAGCAGTTCTTC. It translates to CASSASARSSYNEQFF.

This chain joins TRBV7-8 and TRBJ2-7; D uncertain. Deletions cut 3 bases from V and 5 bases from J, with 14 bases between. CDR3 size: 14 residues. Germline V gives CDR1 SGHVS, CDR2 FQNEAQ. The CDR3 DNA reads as TGTGCCAGCAGCTTTTCAAGTTATTCGAACGAGCAGTACTTC. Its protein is CASSFSSYSNEQYF.

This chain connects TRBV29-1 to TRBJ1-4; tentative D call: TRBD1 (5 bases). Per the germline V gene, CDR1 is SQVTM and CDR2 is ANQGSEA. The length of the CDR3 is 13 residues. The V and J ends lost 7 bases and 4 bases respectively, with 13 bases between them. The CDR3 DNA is TGCAGCGCCCTGGGGGGGATTAATGAAAAACTGTTTTTT. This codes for CSALGGINEKLFF. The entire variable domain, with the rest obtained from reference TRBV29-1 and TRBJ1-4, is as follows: SAVISQKPSRDICQRGTSLTIQCQVDSQVTMMFWYRQQPGQSLTLIATANQGSEATYESGFVIDKFPISRPNLTFSTLTVSNMSPEDSSIYLCSALGGINEKLFFGSGTQLSVL.

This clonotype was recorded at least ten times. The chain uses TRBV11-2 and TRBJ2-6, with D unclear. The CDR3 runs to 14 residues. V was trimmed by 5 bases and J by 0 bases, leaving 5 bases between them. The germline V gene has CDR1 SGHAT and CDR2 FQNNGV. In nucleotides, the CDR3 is TGTGCCAGCAGCCAAAACTCTGGGGCCAACGTCCTGACTTTC. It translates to CASSQNSGANVLTF.

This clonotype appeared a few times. CDR3 DNA: TGTGCCAGCAGTGAATCCCGTCAGCCCCAGCATTTT. Protein: CASSESRQPQHF. This chain joins TRBV2 and TRBJ1-5; no definite D call. Per the germline V gene, CDR1 is SNHLY and CDR2 is FYNNEI. The CDR3 consists of 12 residues. Trimming removed 2 bases at V and 6 bases at J, with 5 bases between.

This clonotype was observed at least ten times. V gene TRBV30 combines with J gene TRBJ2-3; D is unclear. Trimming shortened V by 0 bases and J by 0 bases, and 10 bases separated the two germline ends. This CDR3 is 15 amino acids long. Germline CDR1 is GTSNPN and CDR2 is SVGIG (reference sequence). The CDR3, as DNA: TGTGCCTGGAGTGTAGCTACCTCCAGCACAGATACGCAGTATTTT. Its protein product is CAWSVATSSTDTQYF.

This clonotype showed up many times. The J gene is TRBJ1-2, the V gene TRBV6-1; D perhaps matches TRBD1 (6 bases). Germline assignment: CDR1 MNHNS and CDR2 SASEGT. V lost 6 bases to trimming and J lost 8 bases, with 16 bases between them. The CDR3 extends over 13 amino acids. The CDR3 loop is CASRTGGGGGYTF. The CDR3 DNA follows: TGTGCCAGCAGGACTGGAGGGGGTGGCGGCTACACCTTC.

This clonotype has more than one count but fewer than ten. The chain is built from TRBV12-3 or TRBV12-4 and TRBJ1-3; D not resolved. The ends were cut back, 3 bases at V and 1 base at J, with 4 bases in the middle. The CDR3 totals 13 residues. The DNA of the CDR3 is TGTGCCAGCAGTTTGTGGTCTGGAAACACCATATATTTT. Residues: CASSLWSGNTIYF.

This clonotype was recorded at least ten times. DNA of the CDR3: TGTGCCGCGAAGACAGATCCGACGGGCTACACCTTC. Its protein product is CAAKTDPTGYTF. J is TRBJ1-2 and V is TRBV30, with D perhaps matching TRBD1 (5 bases). Germline V gives CDR1 GTSNPN, CDR2 SVGIG (reference sequence). The V and J ends lost 8 bases and 8 bases respectively, with 18 bases between them. The CDR3 spans 12 residues.